This T cell receptor beta chain was identified during a study of PD-L1 blockade in urothelial cancer. Study overall: Patients started atezolizumab around 2014, 1,200 mg intravenously every 3 weeks. About 90% of the roughly 29 patients were men with bladder-origin urothelial cancer. Enrolled patients had been treated previously with 0 to 3 chemotherapy regimens.

The length of the CDR3 is 14 residues. CDR1 and CDR2 (germline): GTSNPN, SVGIG (reference sequence). Deletions cut 0 bases from V and 0 bases from J, with 9 bases between. Stated time point: peripheral blood 6 weeks after treatment start. Sequencing was performed with immunoSEQ multiplex PCR; in TCRdb, only in-frame clones are kept and a portion is missing. The repertoire holds 53,000 or so clones, with roughly 91% as singletons. J is TRBJ2-7 and V is TRBV30, with a weak D call TRBD1 (6 bases). The sample consisted of PBMCs, taken around atezolizumab (anti-PD-L1) treatment. This receptor was obtained from a man aged 55-75 years with urothelial cancer. DNA of the CDR3: TGTGCCTGGAGTGTACAAGGGGGCTCCTACGAGCAGTACTTC. It is translated as CAWSVQGGSYEQYF.